This TCR beta chain comes out of a study of shared clonotypes between healthy human individuals. Looking at the study overall: Ranging from 18 to 49 in age, donors were two women and a few men. General study results and limits: Among donors, clonotype sharing was expected to be affected by sequencing depth.

Libraries were prepared by immunoSEQ multiplex PCR; TCRdb keeps only in-frame clonotypes and omits some of them. The sample shows roughly 1,000,000 clones, around 78% of them seen only once. In its sample, this clone was seen a few times. Its antigen remains unknown. The material sequenced was memory CD4+ T cells from PBMCs. Noted subset: CD45RA-negative fraction. The sequence was obtained from a man between 18 and 29 years old in good health. Some clones in this sample may be carry-over from other donors' samples.

CDR3 coding DNA: TGTGCCAGCACACCAAACCAAGTACGGACAGGGCTGCTTGGCTACACCTTC. Encoded protein: CASTPNQVRTGLLGYTF. The chain combines TRBV5-6 with TRBJ1-2; 8 nucleotides match TRBD1. The germline V gene encodes CDR1 SGHDT and CDR2 YYEEEE. CDR3 length: 17 amino acids. V was clipped by 6 bases and J by 7 bases; unmatched bases: 20. The full variable domain, completed using reference TRBV5-6 and TRBJ1-2, is DAGVTQSPTHLIKTRGQQVTLRCSPKSGHDTVSWYQQALGQGPQFIFQYYEEEERQRGNFPDRFSGHQFPNYSSELNVNALLLGDSALYLCASTPNQVRTGLLGYTFGSGTRLTVV.